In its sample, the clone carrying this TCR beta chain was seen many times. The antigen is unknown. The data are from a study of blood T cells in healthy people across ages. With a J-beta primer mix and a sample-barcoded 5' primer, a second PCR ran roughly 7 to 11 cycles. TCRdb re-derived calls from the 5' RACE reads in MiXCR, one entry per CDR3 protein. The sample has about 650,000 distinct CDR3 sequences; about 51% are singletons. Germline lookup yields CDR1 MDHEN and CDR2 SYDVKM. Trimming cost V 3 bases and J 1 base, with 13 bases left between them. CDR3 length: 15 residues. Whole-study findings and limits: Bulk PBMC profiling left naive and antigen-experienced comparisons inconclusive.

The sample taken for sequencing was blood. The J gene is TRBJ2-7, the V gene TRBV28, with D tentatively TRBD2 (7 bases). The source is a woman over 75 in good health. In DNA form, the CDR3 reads TGTGCCAGCAGTTTCTTGCGGGGGCTTTCCTACGAGCAGTACTTC. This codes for CASSFLRGLSYEQYF.